A single sample is the source of the 22 T cell receptor beta chains below, sequenced in a study of cytomegalovirus exposure and HLA in healthy donors. Primers included in the PCR were 60 Vbeta and 13 Jbeta primers. Produced via immunoSEQ multiplex PCR; TCRdb's table is partial and in-frame only. The sample consists of approximately 160,000 clones, 78% of them appearing once. The sequencing sample was made of PBMCs. The receptors shown here come from a woman aged 45-60 years in good health and CMV-seropositive.

This chain joins TRBV5-1 and TRBJ2-3; 9 bases are shared with TRBD2. The junction had 2 bases not matched to a gene; V was cut back by 0 bases and J by 0 bases. The CDR3 spans 16 residues. CDR1 SGHRS and CDR2 YFSETQ come from the germline V gene. CDR3 region: CASSLDAGGSTDTQYF. In DNA form, the CDR3 reads TGCGCCAGCAGCTTGGACGCGGGGGGGAGCACAGATACGCAGTATTTT.

The CDR3 nucleotides read TGTGCCAGCAGCCCTGGGAGGGGGGCAATTTACGAGCAGTACTTC. Translating gives CASSPGRGAIYEQYF. This rearrangement joins TRBV5-4 to TRBJ2-7; D may be TRBD2 (7 bases). Per germline, CDR1 SGHNT and CDR2 YYREEE (reference sequence). The CDR3 spans 15 residues. Trimming took 4 bases from V and 4 from J, leaving 18 bases between them.

The chain has TRBV7-9 and TRBJ2-5; possible D gene TRBD1, 5 bases. Trimming removed 5 bases from V and 5 bases from J, with 15 bases in between. This CDR3 region has 14 residues. Germline loops: CDR1 SEHNR, CDR2 FQNEAQ (reference sequence). The DNA for the CDR3 is TGTGCCAGCAGCGAGGACAACCTATGGGAGACCCAGTACTTC. This gives the protein CASSEDNLWETQYF.

DNA for the CDR3: TGCGCCAGCAGCCAAGACCAGACTTTATCCCACTATGGCTACACCTTC. This sequence encodes CASSQDQTLSHYGYTF. The chain employs TRBV4-3 and TRBJ1-2, with D uncertain. Trimming removed 0 bases at V and 3 bases at J, with 14 bases between. CDR3 length: 16 amino acids. Germline-derived CDR1 and CDR2 are LGHNA and YSLEER.

This clone was seen a handful of times. The chain has TRBV11-2 and TRBJ1-1; D call uncertain. From germline, CDR1 is SGHAT and CDR2 FQNNGV. V lost 5 bases and J 1 base, leaving 14 bases between the germline ends. The CDR3 loop spans 15 amino acids. CDR3 bases: TGTGCCAGCAGCGTATCTCCGGGAGGGAACACTGAAGCTTTCTTT. Protein: CASSVSPGGNTEAFF.

The V and J genes are TRBV5-6 and TRBJ1-1, with a possible D match to TRBD1 (6 bases). Trimming pared 4 bases from V and 7 bases from J, leaving 11 bases between. The CDR3 covers 12 residues. Per the germline V gene, CDR1 is SGHDT and CDR2 is YYEEEE. CDR3 residues: CASSLTGGEAFF. As DNA, the CDR3 is TGTGCCAGCAGCCTGACAGGAGGTGAAGCTTTCTTT. Looking up the rest from reference TRBV5-6 and TRBJ1-1 gives the full variable domain: DAGVTQSPTHLIKTRGQQVTLRCSPKSGHDTVSWYQQALGQGPQFIFQYYEEEERQRGNFPDRFSGHQFPNYSSELNVNALLLGDSALYLCASSLTGGEAFFGQGTRLTVV.

The rearrangement joins TRBV7-9 to TRBJ1-1; tentative D call: TRBD1 (6 bases). The CDR3 spans 15 residues. Trimming left V 5 bases short and J 0 bases short, with 13 bases between. CDR1 is SEHNR and CDR2 is FQNEAQ in the germline V gene (reference sequence). As DNA, the CDR3 is TGTGCCAGCAGCCAATATGGGGGCATGAACACTGAAGCTTTCTTT. Translating gives CASSQYGGMNTEAFF.

This chain uses TRBV30 with TRBJ2-1; unclear D gene. In germline, CDR1 is GTSNPN, CDR2 SVGIG (reference sequence). The V end was cut by 2 bases, the J end by 3 bases, with 14 bases between. The CDR3 loop spans 15 amino acids. CDR3 amino acids: CAWSPGALGYNEQFF. DNA of the CDR3: TGTGCCTGGAGTCCTGGAGCTCTTGGCTACAATGAGCAGTTCTTC.

The chain carries TRBV28 and TRBJ1-1, with TRBD1 as a possible D gene (6 bases). The CDR3 covers 15 residues. V gave up 3 bases and J gave up 1 base, with 12 bases separating them. The V gene's germline CDR1 is MDHEN and CDR2 SYDVKM. The CDR3 DNA reads as TGTGCCAGCAGTTTGACCCAACAGGGGAACACTGAAGCTTTCTTT. Encoded protein: CASSLTQQGNTEAFF.

This sequence joins TRBV5-1 and TRBJ2-7; TRBD1 might be the D (6 bases). This CDR3 has 12 residues. Trimming removed 2 bases at V and 3 bases at J, with 6 bases between. Germline CDR1 reads SGHRS; CDR2 reads YFSETQ. CDR3 sequence: CASSLQGYEQYF. The CDR3 nucleotides are TGCGCCAGCAGCTTACAGGGCTACGAGCAGTACTTC.

The gene calls are TRBV12-5 and TRBJ1-5; TRBD1 aligns across 9 bases. The CDR3 consists of 15 residues. The trim removed 6 bases at V and 6 bases at J, leaving 9 bases unmatched. Germline V gene lookup returns CDR1 LGHNT and CDR2 FRNRAP. CDR3 in DNA: TGTGCTAGTGGCCCCCCCGAGACAGGGGGTCAGCCCCAGCATTTT. This sequence encodes CASGPPETGGQPQHF.

The V call is TRBV28, the J call TRBJ2-6, with TRBD1 identical over 10 bases. V shed 10 bases and J 2 bases; nucleotides not matched to a gene: 11. Germline-derived CDR1 and CDR2 are MDHEN and SYDVKM. The CDR3 sequence is 17 residues long. The CDR3, as DNA: TGTGCCACCCGTCCGGGACAGGGGACCCCTGGGGCCAACGTCCTGACTTTC. Protein: CATRPGQGTPGANVLTF.

V and J are TRBV15 and TRBJ2-5; 8 bases are shared with TRBD1. This CDR3 is 18 amino acids long. Germline CDR1 reads LNHNV; CDR2 reads YYDKDF (reference sequence). After removal of 5 bases from V and 2 bases from J, the junction contained 16 bases not matched to a gene. The CDR3 nucleotides read TGTGCCACCAGCCCCGGGACAGGCAGTCCCGACACTCAAGAGACCCAGTACTTC. The encoded protein is CATSPGTGSPDTQETQYF. Full variable domain (remainder filled in from reference TRBV15 and TRBJ2-5): DAMVIQNPRYQVTQFGKPVTLSCSQTLNHNVMYWYQQKSSQAPKLLFHYYDKDFNNEADTPDNFQSRRPNTSFCFLDIRSPGLGDTAMYLCATSPGTGSPDTQETQYFGPGTRLLVL.

This chain connects TRBV30 to TRBJ2-1; 8 bases are shared with TRBD1. Per germline, CDR1 GTSNPN and CDR2 SVGIG (reference sequence). This CDR3 has 9 residues. V shed 8 bases, J shed 12 bases, and the junction held 3 bases outside the gene matches. CDR3 bases: TGTGCCCAGGGGACAGGGCAGTTCTTC. Translation: CAQGTGQFF.

This chain joins TRBV6-5 and TRBJ2-7; D perhaps matches TRBD2 (5 bases). V lost 2 bases to trimming and J lost 4 bases, with 9 bases between them. Germline-derived CDR1 and CDR2 are MNHEY and SVGAGI. The CDR3 loop spans 13 amino acids. CDR3 protein: CASSYGRAYEQYF. Here the CDR3 DNA reads TGTGCCAGCAGTTACGGGAGAGCTTACGAGCAGTACTTC.

This clone came up a few times. This CDR3 is CASTPLVWGQPSSYEQYF. The CDR3 nucleotides read TGTGCCAGCACTCCTTTAGTGTGGGGACAGCCTTCCTCCTACGAGCAGTACTTC. This chain joins TRBV27 and TRBJ2-7, with TRBD1 matching over 7 bases. CDR1 and CDR2 (germline): MNHEY, SMNVEV (reference sequence). The CDR3 contains 18 residues. The J segment lost 0 bases and the V segment lost 7 bases, leaving 18 bases of the junction unmatched.

J is TRBJ2-5 and V is TRBV2, with D possibly TRBD2 on 5 matching bases. The ends were cut back, 7 bases at V and 2 bases at J, with 17 bases in the middle. Germline lookup yields CDR1 SNHLY and CDR2 FYNNEI. This CDR3 is built from 15 residues. Written as DNA, the CDR3 is TGTGCCAGCACCTCCCGAGCGGTGAATCAAGAGACCCAGTACTTC. Protein sequence: CASTSRAVNQETQYF. Variable domain in full (rest from reference TRBV2 and TRBJ2-5): EPEVTQTPSHQVTQMGQEVILRCVPISNHLYFYWYRQILGQKVEFLVSFYNNEISEKSEIFDDQFSVERPDGSNFTLKIRSTKLEDSAMYFCASTSRAVNQETQYFGPGTRLLVL.

The rearrangement joins TRBV11-3 to TRBJ2-1; 7 nucleotides agree with TRBD2. V trimming: 2 bases; J trimming: 5 bases; junction bases outside the gene matches: 6. This CDR3 is 15 amino acids long. Germline CDR1 SGHNT, CDR2 YENEEA. The CDR3 here is CASSLIPSGDNEQFF. The CDR3 region has the DNA TGTGCCAGCAGCTTAATCCCTAGCGGAGACAATGAGCAGTTCTTC.

This rearrangement joins TRBV9 to TRBJ2-5; 7 positions agree with TRBD2. Trimming took 0 bases from V and 2 from J; bases not matched to a gene: 7. Germline V gene lookup returns CDR1 SGDLS and CDR2 YYNGEE. The CDR3 is made up of 16 amino acids. CDR3 region: CASSVGVGGEQETQYF. In DNA form, the CDR3 reads TGTGCCAGCAGCGTAGGAGTGGGGGGGGAACAAGAGACCCAGTACTTC.

The chain joins TRBV19 to TRBJ2-2, with TRBD2 as a possible D gene (7 bases). V was cut by 4 bases and J by 7 bases, with 22 bases left in between. CDR3 length equals 17 residues. CDR1 LNHDA and CDR2 SQIVND come from the germline V gene (reference sequence). CDR3 protein: CASSRKRGAYVHGELFF. Here the CDR3 DNA reads TGTGCCAGTAGTAGAAAACGGGGGGCCTACGTTCACGGGGAGCTGTTTTTT.

The chain carries TRBV18 and TRBJ2-7; a possible D gene is TRBD2 (5 bases). CDR3 length: 13 residues. Trimming took off 3 bases at V and 4 bases at J, with 10 bases between the two ends. The germline V gene has CDR1 KGHSH and CDR2 LQKENI. CDR3 in DNA: TGTGCCAGCTCACCGCTTAGCGAATACGAGCAGTACTTC. Amino acids: CASSPLSEYEQYF.

The J gene is TRBJ2-7, the V gene TRBV28; 7 nucleotides agree with TRBD2. Germline V lookup: CDR1 MDHEN, CDR2 SYDVKM. Trimming at V came to 11 bases and at J to 0 bases, leaving 7 bases not matched to a gene. CDR3 length: 13 residues. Here the CDR3 reads CAAGGSPSYEQYF. The CDR3 nucleotides are TGTGCCGCAGGCGGGAGTCCCTCCTACGAGCAGTACTTC. The whole variable domain, remainder taken from reference TRBV28 and TRBJ2-7, is DVKVTQSSRYLVKRTGEKVFLECVQDMDHENMFWYRQDPGLGLRLIYFSYDVKMKEKGDIPEGYSVSREKKERFSLILESASTNQTSMYLCAAGGSPSYEQYFGPGTRLTVT.